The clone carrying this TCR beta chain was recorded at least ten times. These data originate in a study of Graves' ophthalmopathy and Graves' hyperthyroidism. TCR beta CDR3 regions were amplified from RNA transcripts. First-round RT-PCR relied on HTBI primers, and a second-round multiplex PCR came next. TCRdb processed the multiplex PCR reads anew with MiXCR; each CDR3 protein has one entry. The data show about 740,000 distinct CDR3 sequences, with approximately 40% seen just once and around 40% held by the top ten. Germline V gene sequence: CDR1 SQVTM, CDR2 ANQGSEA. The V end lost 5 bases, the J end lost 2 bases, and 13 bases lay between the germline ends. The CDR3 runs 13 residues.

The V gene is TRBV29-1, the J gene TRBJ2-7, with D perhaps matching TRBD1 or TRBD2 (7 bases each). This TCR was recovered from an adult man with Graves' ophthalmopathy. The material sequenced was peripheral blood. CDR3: CSVKRDSPYEQYF. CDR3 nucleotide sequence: TGCAGCGTTAAGCGGGACAGCCCCTACGAGCAGTACTTC.